The next 21 T cell receptor beta chains were all read from a single sample in a study of shared clonotypes between healthy human individuals. Clones were sequenced by immunoSEQ multiplex PCR, and TCRdb holds only the in-frame ones, with some missing. Here the sample spans about 380,000 clones, 90% to 98% being singletons. The specimen sequenced was memory CD8+ T cells sorted from blood. Subset noted: CD45RO+ cells pooled with CCR7-negative TemRA cells. All receptors derive from a young man in good health.

This chain uses TRBV5-6 with TRBJ2-1; 10 bases line up with TRBD2. Germline CDR1 and CDR2: SGHDT and YYEEEE. The V segment lost 6 bases and the J segment 4 bases; nucleotides outside the gene matches: 7. CDR3 length: 15 amino acids. DNA of the CDR3: TGTGCCAGCACCGGGAGCGGGAGGGTGTACAATGAGCAGTTCTTC. Translation gives CASTGSGRVYNEQFF.

The V gene is TRBV10-3, the J gene TRBJ1-2, with a weak D call TRBD1 (5 bases). Trimming removed 5 bases from V and 8 bases from J, with 18 bases in between. The CDR3 runs 14 residues. The germline V gene encodes CDR1 ENHRY and CDR2 SYGVKD. The CDR3: CAISLPSGTGGYTF. CDR3 nucleotide sequence: TGTGCCATCAGTCTACCGTCAGGGACGGGCGGCTACACCTTC.

The V call is TRBV5-4, the J call TRBJ2-1; D is uncertain. The CDR3 contains 12 residues. Germline CDR1 reads SGHNT; CDR2 reads YYREEE (reference sequence). V was trimmed by 3 bases and J by 6 bases, leaving 7 bases between them. In DNA, the CDR3 is TGTGCCAGCAGCTACGTCTTCAATGAGCAGTTCTTC. Its protein product is CASSYVFNEQFF.

The chain carries TRBV4-1 and TRBJ1-5, with D tentatively TRBD1 (5 bases). V lost 0 bases, J lost 0 bases, and 9 bases lay in between. Germline V gene sequence: CDR1 MGHRA, CDR2 YSYEKL. This CDR3 contains 16 residues. The chain's CDR3 is CASSQDNRHSNQPQHF. CDR3 nucleotides: TGCGCCAGCAGCCAAGATAACAGGCATAGCAATCAGCCCCAGCATTTT.

J is TRBJ2-1 and V is TRBV5-1; D is perhaps TRBD2 (6 bases). V gave up 0 bases and J gave up 7 bases, with 8 bases separating them. The CDR3 runs to 13 residues. The V gene's germline CDR1 is SGHRS and CDR2 YFSETQ. In DNA, the CDR3 is TGCGCCAGCAGCTTGGAGGGGAGGAATGAGCAGTTCTTC. Its translation is CASSLEGRNEQFF. The complete variable domain, with remaining parts taken from reference TRBV5-1 and TRBJ2-1, reads KAGVTQTPRYLIKTRGQQVTLSCSPISGHRSVSWYQQTPGQGLQFLFEYFSETQRNKGNFPGRFSGRQFSNSRSEMNVSTLELGDSALYLCASSLEGRNEQFFGPGTRLTVL.

The rearrangement uses TRBV7-9 and TRBJ2-7, with 9 bases that match TRBD1. The J segment lost 5 bases and the V segment lost 4 bases, leaving 12 bases of the junction unmatched. The CDR3 loop spans 16 amino acids. Germline V gene data show CDR1 as SEHNR and CDR2 as FQNEAQ (reference sequence). The CDR3 spells CASSYNPGTGWNEQYF. The CDR3, as DNA: TGTGCCAGCAGCTATAATCCCGGGACAGGGTGGAACGAGCAGTACTTC.

The chain uses TRBV9 and TRBJ2-1, with a weak D call TRBD2 (6 bases). Germline V gene data show CDR1 as SGDLS and CDR2 as YYNGEE. V was clipped by 0 bases and J by 7 bases, with 14 bases between them. The CDR3 spans 15 residues. As DNA, the CDR3 is TGTGCCAGCAGCGTAGCAGGCGGGGTTGTGAATGAGCAGTTCTTC. Translated, it gives CASSVAGGVVNEQFF.

This clone occurred once. The rearrangement links TRBV19 to TRBJ2-7; TRBD1 matches 8 bases. Trimming cost V 6 bases and J 3 bases; bases outside gene matches: 13. This CDR3 has 16 residues. The germline CDR1 and CDR2 sequences are LNHDA and SQIVND (reference sequence). CDR3 coding DNA: TGTGCCAGTAGCCCAGGGGGCCGCCTTCTACACTACGAGCAGTACTTC. It is translated as CASSPGGRLLHYEQYF.

Remarks on this clone: This sample includes further DNA sequences coding for the same CDR3. J is TRBJ2-5 and V is TRBV6-5, with D tentatively TRBD1 (5 bases). This CDR3 has 13 amino acids. The V and J ends lost 2 bases and 3 bases respectively, with 7 bases between them. The V gene's germline CDR1 is MNHEY and CDR2 SVGAGI. The CDR3 DNA is TGTGCCAGCAGTTACAGGGGCGAAGAGACCCAGTACTTC. This codes for CASSYRGEETQYF.

The rearrangement uses TRBV19 and TRBJ2-7, with TRBD1 matching over 10 bases. The CDR3 sequence is 13 residues long. The junction had 1 base not matched to a gene; V was cut back by 5 bases and J by 3 bases. The germline V gene has CDR1 LNHDA and CDR2 SQIVND (reference sequence). CDR3 residues: CASSWTGGYEQYF. The CDR3 region has the DNA TGTGCCAGTAGTTGGACAGGGGGCTACGAGCAGTACTTC.

The chain joins TRBV4-2 to TRBJ2-7; D assignment may be TRBD1 or TRBD2 (5 bases each). V lost 4 bases, J lost 0 bases, and 16 bases lay in between. The CDR3 runs 16 residues. The germline gives CDR1 LGHNA, CDR2 YNFKEQ. The CDR3 sequence is CASSRRTLDSSYEQYF. The CDR3 DNA reads TGTGCCAGCAGCCGCAGGACTCTCGACAGCTCCTACGAGCAGTACTTC.

The genes are TRBV5-4 and TRBJ2-7; 8 nucleotides agree with TRBD2. CDR1 SGHNT and CDR2 YYREEE come from the germline V gene (reference sequence). The CDR3 runs 15 residues. V shed 0 bases, J shed 0 bases, and the junction held 2 bases outside the gene matches. This CDR3 reads CASSLERESSYEQYF. The DNA of the CDR3 is TGTGCCAGCAGCTTGGAGCGGGAGAGCTCCTACGAGCAGTACTTC.

The chain couples TRBV12-5 to TRBJ2-1, with 14 positions matching TRBD2. The CDR3 extends over 18 amino acids. The germline CDR1 and CDR2 sequences are LGHNT and FRNRAP. V gave up 1 base and J gave up 3 bases; unmatched junction bases: 5. CDR3 region: CASGLGLAGGTNYNEQFF. CDR3 bases: TGTGCTAGTGGTTTGGGACTAGCGGGAGGGACTAACTACAATGAGCAGTTCTTC.

J is TRBJ2-5 and V is TRBV20-1; D is unresolved. The germline V and J ends were trimmed by 6 bases and 5 bases, with 10 bases remaining between them. The length of the CDR3 is 11 residues. Looked up from germline, CDR1 is DFQATT and CDR2 is SNEGSKA (reference sequence). The CDR3 region is CSAVRTETQYF. The CDR3, as DNA: TGCAGTGCCGTGAGGACCGAGACCCAGTACTTC.

The gene calls are TRBV5-4 and TRBJ2-1; D is ambiguous. Between the trimmed V and J ends, which lost 5 bases and 0 bases, there was a span of 6 bases. The germline V gene has CDR1 SGHNT and CDR2 YYREEE (reference sequence). There are 13 residues in the CDR3. The CDR3 loop is CASSPSSYNEQFF. CDR3 nucleotides: TGTGCCAGCAGTCCGAGCTCCTACAATGAGCAGTTCTTC.

In its sample, this clone was seen once. This CDR3 is CASSQRGDTDTQYF. In DNA, the CDR3 is TGCGCCAGCAGCCAACGCGGGGACACAGATACGCAGTATTTT. This chain joins TRBV4-1 and TRBJ2-3, with TRBD2 as a possible D gene (6 bases). Deletions cut 2 bases from V and 2 bases from J, with 8 bases between. Germline CDR1 reads MGHRA; CDR2 reads YSYEKL. The CDR3 is 14 residues long.

The chain has TRBV4-1 and TRBJ2-3; D possibly corresponds to TRBD2 (6 bases). The CDR3 covers 15 residues. The germline gives CDR1 MGHRA, CDR2 YSYEKL. V was cut by 5 bases and J by 2 bases, with 14 bases left in between. The CDR3 region has the DNA TGCGCCAGCAGCGAAGTGGGCGGGATCACAGATACGCAGTATTTT. Amino acids: CASSEVGGITDTQYF.

Here the CDR3 DNA reads TGTGCCAGCAGCTCGTCGACTAGCGGGAGTATCTACGAGCAGTACTTC. Translated, it gives CASSSSTSGSIYEQYF. The chain carries TRBV7-9 and TRBJ2-7; 12 bases map to TRBD2. Germline V gene lookup returns CDR1 SEHNR and CDR2 FQNEAQ (reference sequence). J lost 3 bases, V lost 4 bases, and 7 bases had no gene match. The CDR3 is made up of 16 amino acids.

The J gene is TRBJ1-2, the V gene TRBV5-6, with D uncertain. V lost 4 bases and J lost 3, with 7 bases in between. Germline CDR1 SGHDT, CDR2 YYEEEE. The CDR3 covers 12 residues. The CDR3, as DNA: TGTGCCAGCAGCCGGGAAGACTATGGCTACACCTTC. Amino acids: CASSREDYGYTF.

The J gene is TRBJ2-5, the V gene TRBV6-6, with 8 bases identical to TRBD2. The CDR3 extends over 13 amino acids. From germline, CDR1 is MNHNY and CDR2 SVGAGI (reference sequence). The junction had 8 bases not matched to a gene; V was cut back by 5 bases and J by 9 bases. Written as DNA, the CDR3 is TGTGCCAGCAGTACATCAGCAGCGGGGGCCCAGTACTTC. Translating gives CASSTSAAGAQYF.

V gene TRBV19 combines with J gene TRBJ2-2, with 7 nucleotides matching TRBD1. CDR3 size: 15 residues. Germline V CDR1 and CDR2: LNHDA, SQIVND (reference sequence). Trimming removed 5 bases from V and 3 bases from J; junction bases left unmatched: 6. CDR3 DNA: TGTGCCAGTAGTGCCCGGGACAGACACACCGGGGAGCTGTTTTTT. Protein sequence: CASSARDRHTGELFF.